This T cell receptor beta chain came from a study of shared clonotypes between healthy human individuals. Study background: Donors, aged 18 to 49, were two women and three men.

This clone was picked up one time. Its cognate antigen is unknown. Study-wide points: Generation of non-shared clonotypes was less probable than generation of clonotypes shared by all four donors.

Looked up from germline, CDR1 is MNHNY and CDR2 is SVGAGI (reference sequence). The CDR3 runs to 15 residues. J lost 5 bases, V lost 5 bases, and 6 bases had no gene match. Method: immunoSEQ multiplex PCR; TCRdb's copy keeps in-frame clones and lacks some. Seen here are a few million clones, around nine tenths observed once, and the top ten hold around 0.14%. The sample was naive CD4+ T cells sorted from blood. Subset described: CD45RA+ positively selected. The chain joins TRBV6-6 to TRBJ1-3; 10 positions agree with TRBD1. The sequence derives from a man younger than 35 in good health. CDR3 nucleotides: TGTGCCAGCAGTGGAGACAGGGGGCTGCGAAACACCATATATTTT. It codes for CASSGDRGLRNTIYF.